The entry that follows covers one T cell receptor beta chain sequence. The target antigen is unknown. Clones were read by immunoSEQ multiplex PCR, and TCRdb kept only the in-frame ones, dropping some. The sample records about 100,000 clones, 75% to 95% being singletons. Germline V gives CDR1 LGHNA, CDR2 YNFKEQ. Trimming left V 2 bases short and J 5 bases short, with 9 bases between. CDR3 size: 13 residues. This sample is drawn from a study of siplizumab effects on memory and regulatory T cells. Study-level findings and limits: Suppressive capability of dividing Tregs from siplizumab cultures went unverified.

The sample was CD4+ T cells sorted from blood. The TCR originated in a human donor in good health. The chain is built from TRBV4-2 and TRBJ2-5; perhaps D is TRBD1 or TRBD2 (5 bases each). Here the CDR3 reads CASSQYGAETQYF. CDR3 coding DNA: TGTGCCAGCAGCCAATACGGGGCGGAGACCCAGTACTTC.